This T cell receptor (beta chain) is drawn from a study of T cell repertoires in cytomegalovirus infection. Looking at the study overall: Both a matching HLA type and CMV infection were indicated by public TCR beta signatures. Findings of the study overall: Predominance within the ex vivo response was attributable to HLA-C-restricted CMV-specific TCR beta clonotypes. Adding up the frequency of public TCR beta families identified people who carried CMV plus the relevant HLA.

The CDR3 runs 15 residues. The J segment lost 3 bases and the V segment lost 3 bases, leaving 1 base of the junction unmatched. In germline, CDR1 is LNHDA, CDR2 SQIVND (reference sequence). This clonotype was recorded at least ten times. What it binds is unknown. TCRdb ran MiXCR on the reads and lists one entry per CDR3 protein. Of more than 200,000 distinct CDR3 sequences in the sample, approximately 9% were seen once. Sequenced input: PBMCs. The sequence derives from a human donor in good health (CMV status not recorded). Some clones in this sample may be carry-over from other donors' samples. V usage is TRBV19 and J usage is TRBJ1-5; 11 bases match TRBD1. DNA for the CDR3: TGTGCCAGTAGTATGGACAGGGGGCCCAATCAGCCCCAGCATTTT. It specifies CASSMDRGPNQPQHF.